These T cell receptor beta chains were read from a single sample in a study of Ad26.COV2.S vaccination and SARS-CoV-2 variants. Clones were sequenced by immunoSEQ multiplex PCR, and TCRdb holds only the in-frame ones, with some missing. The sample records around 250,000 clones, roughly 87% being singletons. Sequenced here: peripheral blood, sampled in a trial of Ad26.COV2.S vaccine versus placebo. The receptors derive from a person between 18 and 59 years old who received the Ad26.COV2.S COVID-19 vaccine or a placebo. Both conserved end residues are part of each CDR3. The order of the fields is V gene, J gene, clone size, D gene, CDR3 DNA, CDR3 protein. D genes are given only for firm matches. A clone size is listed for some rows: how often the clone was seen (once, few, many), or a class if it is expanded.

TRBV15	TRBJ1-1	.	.	TGTGCCACCAGCAGAGATGGGGCAGGGAGGTTCGGCACTGAAGCTTTCTTT	CATSRDGAGRFGTEAFF
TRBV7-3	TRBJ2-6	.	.	TGTGCCAGCAGCTTAACACGGGTCGGGGAGCTCTCTGGGGCCAACGTCCTGACTTTC	CASSLTRVGELSGANVLTF
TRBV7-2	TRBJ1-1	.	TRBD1	TGTGCCAGCAGCTTCGGACAGGGACGCACTGAAGCTTTCTTT	CASSFGQGRTEAFF
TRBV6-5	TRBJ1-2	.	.	TGTGCCAGCAGTTCCATTGGAGGCTACACCTTC	CASSSIGGYTF
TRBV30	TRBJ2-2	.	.	TGTGCCTGGGGTGTAGGGACCGGGGAGCTGTTTTTT	CAWGVGTGELFF
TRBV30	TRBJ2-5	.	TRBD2	TGTGCCTGGAGTTTAAGACTAGCGGGGCAAGAGACCCAGTACTTC	CAWSLRLAGQETQYF
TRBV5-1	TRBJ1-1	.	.	TGCGCCAGCAGCAAGGACAGTGAAGCTTTCTTT	CASSKDSEAFF
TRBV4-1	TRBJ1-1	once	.	TGCGCCAGCAGCCCTGGACCGATGAACACTGAAGCTTTCTTT	CASSPGPMNTEAFF
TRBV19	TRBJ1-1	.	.	TGTGCCAGTAGCTTACAGGTTCTGAACACTGAAGCTTTCTTT	CASSLQVLNTEAFF
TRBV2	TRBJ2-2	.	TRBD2	TGTGCCAGCAGACGGGGTGCTAGCGGGAGTGGAAATACCGGGGAGCTGTTTTTT	CASRRGASGSGNTGELFF
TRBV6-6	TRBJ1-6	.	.	TGTGCCAGCAGCAAGGACGGAAATTCACCCCTCCACTTT	CASSKDGNSPLHF
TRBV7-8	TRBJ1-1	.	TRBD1	TGTGCCAGCAGTCAGGGGGCGAGCACTGAAGCTTTCTTT	CASSQGASTEAFF
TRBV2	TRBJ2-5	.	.	TGTGCCAGCAGTTTGGAGACCCAGTACTTC	CASSLETQYF
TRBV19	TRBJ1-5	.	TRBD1	TGTGCCAGTAGTAATCGACGACAGGGGGGCAATCAGCCCCAGCATTTT	CASSNRRQGGNQPQHF
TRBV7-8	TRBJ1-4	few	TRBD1	TGTGCCAGCAGCTTGGGACAGGGGGCAACTAATGAAAAACTGTTTTTT	CASSLGQGATNEKLFF
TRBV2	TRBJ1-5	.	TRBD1	TGTGCCAGCAGTAACGCACAGGGGAGGGAGGGATATAGCAATCAGCCCCAGCATTTT	CASSNAQGREGYSNQPQHF
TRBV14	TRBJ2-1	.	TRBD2	TGTGCCAGCAGCCGCGGGACTAGCGGGAGAAGCTCCTACAATGAGCAGTTCTTC	CASSRGTSGRSSYNEQFF
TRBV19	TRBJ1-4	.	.	TGTGCCAGTAGTGAGGGCCCAACTAATGAAAAACTGTTTTTT	CASSEGPTNEKLFF
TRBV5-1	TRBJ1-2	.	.	TGCGCCAGCAGCTTGGGGCGGACAGACTATGGCTACACCTTC	CASSLGRTDYGYTF
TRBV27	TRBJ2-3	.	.	TGTGCCAGCAGTCCCTTACGGGGGGCGTACACAGATACGCAGTATTTT	CASSPLRGAYTDTQYF
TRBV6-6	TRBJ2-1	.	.	TGTGCCTGCAGTCAAAAGACAGGTCAGAGCTCCTACAATGAGCAGTTCTTC	CACSQKTGQSSYNEQFF
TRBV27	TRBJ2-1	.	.	TGTGCCAGCAGCTCGGGGTGGGGCTCCTACAATGAGCAGTTCTTC	CASSSGWGSYNEQFF
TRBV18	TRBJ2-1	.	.	TGTGCCAGCTCACCAGGGCAGGTGGCCTACAATGAGCAGTTCTTC	CASSPGQVAYNEQFF
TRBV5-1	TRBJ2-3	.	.	TGCGCCAGCAGCCTCGACACAGATACGCAGTATTTT	CASSLDTDTQYF
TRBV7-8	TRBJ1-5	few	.	TGTGCCAGCAGCTTAAAGGGGAATCAGCCCCAGCATTTT	CASSLKGNQPQHF